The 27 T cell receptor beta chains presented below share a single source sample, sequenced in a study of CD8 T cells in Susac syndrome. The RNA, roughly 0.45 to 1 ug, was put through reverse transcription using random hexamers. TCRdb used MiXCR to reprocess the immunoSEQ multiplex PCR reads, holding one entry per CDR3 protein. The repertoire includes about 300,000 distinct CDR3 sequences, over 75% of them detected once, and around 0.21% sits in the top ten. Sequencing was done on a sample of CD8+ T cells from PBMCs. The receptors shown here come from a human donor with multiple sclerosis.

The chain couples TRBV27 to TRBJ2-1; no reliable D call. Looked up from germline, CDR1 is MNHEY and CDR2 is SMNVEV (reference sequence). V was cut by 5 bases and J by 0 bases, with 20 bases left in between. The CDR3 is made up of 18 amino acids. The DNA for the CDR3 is TGTGCCAGCAGTCACCTAAGTGACGGGCATTTCTCCTACAATGAGCAGTTCTTC. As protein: CASSHLSDGHFSYNEQFF.

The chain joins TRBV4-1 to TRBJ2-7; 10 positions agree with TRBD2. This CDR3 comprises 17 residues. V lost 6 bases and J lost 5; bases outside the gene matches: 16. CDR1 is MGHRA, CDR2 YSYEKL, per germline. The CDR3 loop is CASSRERSTSGNHEQYF. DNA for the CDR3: TGCGCCAGCAGTCGAGAGAGATCAACTAGCGGGAATCACGAGCAGTACTTC.

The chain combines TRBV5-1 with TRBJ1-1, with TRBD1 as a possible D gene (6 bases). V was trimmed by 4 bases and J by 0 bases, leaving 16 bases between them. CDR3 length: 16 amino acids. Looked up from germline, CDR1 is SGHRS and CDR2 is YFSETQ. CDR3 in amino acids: CASSHDRSSMNTEAFF. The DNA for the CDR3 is TGCGCCAGCAGCCACGACAGGAGTAGCATGAACACTGAAGCTTTCTTT.

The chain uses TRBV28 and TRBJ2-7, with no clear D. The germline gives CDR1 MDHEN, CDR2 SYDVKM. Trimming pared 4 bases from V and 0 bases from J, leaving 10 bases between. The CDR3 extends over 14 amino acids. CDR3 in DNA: TGTGCCAGCAGTTCCGACCTCGTCTCCTACGAGCAGTACTTC. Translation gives CASSSDLVSYEQYF.

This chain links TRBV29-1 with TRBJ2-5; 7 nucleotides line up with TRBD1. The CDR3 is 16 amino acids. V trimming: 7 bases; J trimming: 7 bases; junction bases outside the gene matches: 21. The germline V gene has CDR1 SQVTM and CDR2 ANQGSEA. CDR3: CSAPESEQGNLVTQYF. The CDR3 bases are TGCAGCGCACCTGAATCCGAACAGGGGAACTTGGTGACCCAGTACTTC.

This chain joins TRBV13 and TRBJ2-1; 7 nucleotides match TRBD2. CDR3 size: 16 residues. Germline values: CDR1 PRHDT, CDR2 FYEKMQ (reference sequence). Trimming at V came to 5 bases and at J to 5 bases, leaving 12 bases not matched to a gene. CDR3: CASSPKSGGNNNEQFF. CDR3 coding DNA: TGTGCCAGCAGCCCAAAGTCGGGGGGAAACAACAATGAGCAGTTCTTC.

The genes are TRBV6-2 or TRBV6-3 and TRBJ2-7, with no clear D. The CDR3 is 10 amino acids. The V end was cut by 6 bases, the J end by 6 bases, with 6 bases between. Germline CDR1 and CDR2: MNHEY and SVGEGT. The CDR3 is CASRDTEQYF. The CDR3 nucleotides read TGTGCCAGCAGAGATACCGAGCAGTACTTC.

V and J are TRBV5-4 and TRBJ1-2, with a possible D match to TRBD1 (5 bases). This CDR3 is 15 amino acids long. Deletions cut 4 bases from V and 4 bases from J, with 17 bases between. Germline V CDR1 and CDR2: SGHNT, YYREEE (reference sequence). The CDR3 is CASSVEPGSVYGYTF. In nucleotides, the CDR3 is TGTGCCAGCAGCGTAGAACCAGGGAGCGTCTATGGCTACACCTTC. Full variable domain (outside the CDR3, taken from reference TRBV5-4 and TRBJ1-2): ETGVTQSPTHLIKTRGQQVTLRCSSQSGHNTVSWYQQALGQGPQFIFQYYREEENGRGNFPPRFSGLQFPNYSSELNVNALELDDSALYLCASSVEPGSVYGYTFGSGTRLTVV.

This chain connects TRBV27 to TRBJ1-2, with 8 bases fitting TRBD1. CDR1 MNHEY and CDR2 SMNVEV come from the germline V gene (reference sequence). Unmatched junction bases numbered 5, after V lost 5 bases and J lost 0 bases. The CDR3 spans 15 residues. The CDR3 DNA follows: TGTGCCAGCAGTCCGATGGACAGGGCTAACTATGGCTACACCTTC. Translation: CASSPMDRANYGYTF.

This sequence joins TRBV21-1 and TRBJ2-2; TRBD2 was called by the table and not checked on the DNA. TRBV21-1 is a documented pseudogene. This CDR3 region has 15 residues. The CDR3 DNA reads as TGTGCCAGCAGCAAAAAGGGGCTAGTCTCCGGGGAGCTGTTTTTT. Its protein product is CASSKKGLVSGELFF.

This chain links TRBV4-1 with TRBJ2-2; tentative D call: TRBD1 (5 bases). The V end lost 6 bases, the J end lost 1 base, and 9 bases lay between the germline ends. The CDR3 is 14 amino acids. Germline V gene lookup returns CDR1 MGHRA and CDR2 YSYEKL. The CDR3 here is CASSDRRNTGELFF. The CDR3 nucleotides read TGCGCCAGCAGTGACAGACGGAACACCGGGGAGCTGTTTTTT.

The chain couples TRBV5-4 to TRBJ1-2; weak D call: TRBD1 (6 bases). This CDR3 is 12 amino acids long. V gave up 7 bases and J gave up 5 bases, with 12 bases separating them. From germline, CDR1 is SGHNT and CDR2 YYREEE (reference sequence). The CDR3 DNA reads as TGTGCCAGCCACGGGGGCGAGTATGGCTACACCTTC. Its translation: CASHGGEYGYTF.

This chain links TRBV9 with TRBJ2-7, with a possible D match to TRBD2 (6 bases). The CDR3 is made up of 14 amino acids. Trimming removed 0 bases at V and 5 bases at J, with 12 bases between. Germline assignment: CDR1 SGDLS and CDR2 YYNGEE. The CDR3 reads CASSVGREFDEQYF. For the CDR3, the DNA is TGTGCCAGCAGCGTAGGCCGGGAGTTCGACGAGCAGTACTTC.

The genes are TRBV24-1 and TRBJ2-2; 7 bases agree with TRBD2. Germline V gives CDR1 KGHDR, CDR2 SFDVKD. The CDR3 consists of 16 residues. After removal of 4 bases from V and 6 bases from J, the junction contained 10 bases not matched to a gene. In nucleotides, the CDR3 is TGTGCCACCAGTGACCACCCGGCGGGGGTGGCCGGGGAGCTGTTTTTT. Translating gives CATSDHPAGVAGELFF.

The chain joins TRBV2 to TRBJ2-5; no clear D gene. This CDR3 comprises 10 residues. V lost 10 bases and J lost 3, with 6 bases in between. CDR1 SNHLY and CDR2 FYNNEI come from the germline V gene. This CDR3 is CATLKETQYF. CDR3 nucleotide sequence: TGTGCCACCCTAAAAGAGACCCAGTACTTC. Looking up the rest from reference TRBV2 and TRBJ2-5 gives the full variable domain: EPEVTQTPSHQVTQMGQEVILRCVPISNHLYFYWYRQILGQKVEFLVSFYNNEISEKSEIFDDQFSVERPDGSNFTLKIRSTKLEDSAMYFCATLKETQYFGPGTRLLVL.

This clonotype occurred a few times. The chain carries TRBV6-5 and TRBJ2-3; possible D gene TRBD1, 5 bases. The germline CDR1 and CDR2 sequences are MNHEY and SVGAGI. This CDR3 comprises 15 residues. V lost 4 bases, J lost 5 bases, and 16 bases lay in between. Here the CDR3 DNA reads TGTGCCAGCAGTTCTATACCAGGGTCAGGAGATACGCAGTATTTT. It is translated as CASSSIPGSGDTQYF.

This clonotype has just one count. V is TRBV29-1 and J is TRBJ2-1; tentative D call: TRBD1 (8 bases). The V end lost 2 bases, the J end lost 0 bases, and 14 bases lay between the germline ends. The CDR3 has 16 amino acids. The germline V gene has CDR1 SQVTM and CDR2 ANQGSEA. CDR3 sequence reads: CSVETGGALSYNEQFF. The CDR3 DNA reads TGCAGCGTTGAAACAGGGGGGGCCCTCTCCTACAATGAGCAGTTCTTC.

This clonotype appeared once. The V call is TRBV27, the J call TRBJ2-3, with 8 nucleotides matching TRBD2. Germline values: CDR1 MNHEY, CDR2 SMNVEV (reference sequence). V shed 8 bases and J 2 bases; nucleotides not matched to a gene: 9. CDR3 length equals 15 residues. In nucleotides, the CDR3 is TGTGCCAGCCGAGAAGATAGCGGGAACACAGATACGCAGTATTTT. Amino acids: CASREDSGNTDTQYF.

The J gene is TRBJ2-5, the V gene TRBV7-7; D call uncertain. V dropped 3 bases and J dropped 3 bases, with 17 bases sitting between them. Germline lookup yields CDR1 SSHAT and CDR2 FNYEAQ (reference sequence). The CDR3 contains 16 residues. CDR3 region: CASSFNLVSAEETQYF. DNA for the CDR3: TGTGCCAGCAGCTTTAACCTAGTGTCAGCTGAAGAGACCCAGTACTTC.

CDR3 amino acids: CASRRTRDRGFDEQFF. CDR3 nucleotide sequence: TGCGCCAGCAGACGGACCCGGGACAGGGGTTTCGATGAGCAGTTCTTC. This chain connects TRBV4-1 to TRBJ2-1, with 10 bases that match TRBD1. The V gene's germline CDR1 is MGHRA and CDR2 YSYEKL. This CDR3 is 16 amino acids long. V gave up 6 bases and J gave up 8 bases; unmatched junction bases: 13.

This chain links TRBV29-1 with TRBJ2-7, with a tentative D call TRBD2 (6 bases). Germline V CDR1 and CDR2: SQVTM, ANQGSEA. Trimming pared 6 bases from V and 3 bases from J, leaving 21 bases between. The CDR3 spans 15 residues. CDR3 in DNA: TGCAGCGTCGCTGGGGGAACTAGCTTCAACTACGAGCAGTACTTC. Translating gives CSVAGGTSFNYEQYF.

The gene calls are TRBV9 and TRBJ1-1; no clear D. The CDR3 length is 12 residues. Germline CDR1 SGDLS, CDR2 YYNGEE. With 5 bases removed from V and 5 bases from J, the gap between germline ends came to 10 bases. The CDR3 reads CASRGSETEAFF. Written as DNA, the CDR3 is TGTGCCAGCAGAGGGTCGGAGACTGAAGCTTTCTTT. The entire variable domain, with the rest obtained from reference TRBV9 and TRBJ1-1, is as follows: DSGVTQTPKHLITATGQRVTLRCSPRSGDLSVYWYQQSLDQGLQFLIQYYNGEERAKGNILERFSAQQFPDLHSELNLSSLELGDSALYFCASRGSETEAFFGQGTRLTVV.

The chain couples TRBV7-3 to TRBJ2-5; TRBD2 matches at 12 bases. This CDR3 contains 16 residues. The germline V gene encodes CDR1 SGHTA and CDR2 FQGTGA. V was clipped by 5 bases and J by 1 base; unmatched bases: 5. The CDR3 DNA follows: TGTGCCAGCAGCCCCGGACTAGCGGGATCCCAAGAGACCCAGTACTTC. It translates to CASSPGLAGSQETQYF.

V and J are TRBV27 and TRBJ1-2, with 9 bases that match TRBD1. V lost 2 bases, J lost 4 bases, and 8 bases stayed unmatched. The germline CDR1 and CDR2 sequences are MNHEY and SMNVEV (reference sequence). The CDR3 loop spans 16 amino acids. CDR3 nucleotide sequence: TGTGCCAGCAGTTTAGGCGGACAGGGGAGTGGCTATGGCTACACCTTC. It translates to CASSLGGQGSGYGYTF.

This CDR3 reads CASAGGTEAFF. The CDR3 region has the DNA TGTGCCAGCGCAGGGGGGACTGAAGCTTTCTTT. V gene TRBV25-1 combines with J gene TRBJ1-1, with 7 bases matching TRBD1. CDR3 length: 11 amino acids. CDR1 and CDR2 from the germline V gene are MGHDK and SYGVNS. V lost 8 bases to trimming and J lost 5 bases; unmatched junction nucleotides: 2.

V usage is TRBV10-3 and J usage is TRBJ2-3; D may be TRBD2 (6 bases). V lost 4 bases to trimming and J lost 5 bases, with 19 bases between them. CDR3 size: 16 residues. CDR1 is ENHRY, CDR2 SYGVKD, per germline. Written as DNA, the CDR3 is TGTGCCATCAGTGTCGCGGGGATAAAGGGCGGAGATACGCAGTATTTT. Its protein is CAISVAGIKGGDTQYF.

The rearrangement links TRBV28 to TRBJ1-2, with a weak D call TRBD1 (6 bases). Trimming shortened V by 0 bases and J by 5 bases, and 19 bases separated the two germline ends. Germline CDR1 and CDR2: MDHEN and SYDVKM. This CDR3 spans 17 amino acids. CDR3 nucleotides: TGTGCCAGCAGTTTATGCCCTCGACAGGCGACTCGGTATGGCTACACCTTC. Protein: CASSLCPRQATRYGYTF.